The clone carrying this TCR beta chain was detected only once. The sample is drawn from a study of shared clonotypes between healthy human individuals. The healthy adult donors were HIV-negative and reported no recent acute infections or vaccinations. Per the original methods: ImmunoSEQ sequences covered only the junction and lacked quality scores; filtering therefore differed. The data were produced by immunoSEQ multiplex PCR, yet TCRdb's version contains in-frame clones alone and is incomplete. V and J calls and clone size are given by that table; D and trimming were obtained from the DNA. This repertoire shows fewer than 650,000 clones, 60% to 85% found once; its top ten account for roughly 13%. Trimming took off 3 bases at V and 3 bases at J, with 15 bases between the two ends. The CDR3 consists of 15 residues. In germline, CDR1 is LNHDA, CDR2 SQIVND (reference sequence).

Sequencing input: PBMCs. This chain connects TRBV19 to TRBJ2-7, with D possibly being TRBD1 (6 bases). This TCR was recovered from a woman between 35 and 50 years old in good health. Some clones in this sample may be carry-over from other donors' samples. The CDR3 spells CASSIQGRSLYEQYF. DNA for the CDR3: TGTGCCAGTAGTATCCAGGGGAGAAGCCTCTACGAGCAGTACTTC.